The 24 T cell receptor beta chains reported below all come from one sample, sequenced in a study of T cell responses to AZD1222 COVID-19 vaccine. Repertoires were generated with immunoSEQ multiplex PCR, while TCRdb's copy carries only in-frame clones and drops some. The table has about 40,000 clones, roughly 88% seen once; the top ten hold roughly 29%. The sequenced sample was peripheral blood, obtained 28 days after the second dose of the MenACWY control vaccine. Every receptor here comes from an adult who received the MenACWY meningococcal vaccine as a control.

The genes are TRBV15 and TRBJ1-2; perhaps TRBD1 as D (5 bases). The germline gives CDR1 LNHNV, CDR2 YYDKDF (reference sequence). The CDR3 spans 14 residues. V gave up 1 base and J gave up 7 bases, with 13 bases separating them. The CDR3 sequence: CATSRGDGESGYTF. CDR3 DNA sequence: TGTGCCACCAGCAGAGGGGACGGAGAATCTGGCTACACCTTC.

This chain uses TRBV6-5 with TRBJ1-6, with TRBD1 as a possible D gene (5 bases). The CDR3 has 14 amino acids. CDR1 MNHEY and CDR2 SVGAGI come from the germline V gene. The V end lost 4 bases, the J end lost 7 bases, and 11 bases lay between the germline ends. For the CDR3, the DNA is TGTGCCAGCAGTTTTGCGGGGGGGAATTCACCCCTCCACTTT. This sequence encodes CASSFAGGNSPLHF.

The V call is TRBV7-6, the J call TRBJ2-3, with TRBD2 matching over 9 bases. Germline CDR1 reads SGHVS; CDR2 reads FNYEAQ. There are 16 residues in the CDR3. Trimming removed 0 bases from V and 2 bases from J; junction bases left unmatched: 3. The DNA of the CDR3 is TGTGCCAGCAGCTTAGCGAGCGGGAGGATCACAGATACGCAGTATTTT. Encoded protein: CASSLASGRITDTQYF.

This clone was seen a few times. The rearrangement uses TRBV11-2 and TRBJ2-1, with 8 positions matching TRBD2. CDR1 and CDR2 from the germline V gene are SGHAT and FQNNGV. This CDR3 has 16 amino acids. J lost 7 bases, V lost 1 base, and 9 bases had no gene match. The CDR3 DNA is TGTGCCAGCAGCTTAGGGCCAGCGGGAGTCGGGAATGAGCAGTTCTTC. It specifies CASSLGPAGVGNEQFF.

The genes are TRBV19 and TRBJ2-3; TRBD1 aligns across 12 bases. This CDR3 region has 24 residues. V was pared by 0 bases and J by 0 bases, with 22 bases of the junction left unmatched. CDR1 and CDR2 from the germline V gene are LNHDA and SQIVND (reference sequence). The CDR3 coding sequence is TGTGCCAGTAGTATAGATCTTAATGCGGGGTATAACCCGGGACAGGGGGCTAGCACAGATACGCAGTATTTT. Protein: CASSIDLNAGYNPGQGASTDTQYF.

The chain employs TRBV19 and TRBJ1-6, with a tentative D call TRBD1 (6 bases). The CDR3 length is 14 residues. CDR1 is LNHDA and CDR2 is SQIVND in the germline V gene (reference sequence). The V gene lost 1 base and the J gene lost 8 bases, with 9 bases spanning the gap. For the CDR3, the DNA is TGTGCCAGTAGTATAGCCAGGGGAGATTCACCCCTCCACTTT. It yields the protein CASSIARGDSPLHF.

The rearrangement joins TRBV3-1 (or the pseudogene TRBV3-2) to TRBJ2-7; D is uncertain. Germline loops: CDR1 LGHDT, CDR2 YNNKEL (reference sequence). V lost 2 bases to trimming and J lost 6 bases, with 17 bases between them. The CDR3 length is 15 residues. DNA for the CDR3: TGTGCCAGCAGCCAAACCTTTGCACCATGGTCCGAGCAGTACTTC. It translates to CASSQTFAPWSEQYF.

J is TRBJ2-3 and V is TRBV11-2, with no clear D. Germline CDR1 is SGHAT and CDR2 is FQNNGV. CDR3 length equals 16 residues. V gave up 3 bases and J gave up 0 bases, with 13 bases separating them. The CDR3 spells CASSFSLITSTDTQYF. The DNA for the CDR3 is TGTGCCAGCAGCTTTAGCTTAATAACTAGCACAGATACGCAGTATTTT.

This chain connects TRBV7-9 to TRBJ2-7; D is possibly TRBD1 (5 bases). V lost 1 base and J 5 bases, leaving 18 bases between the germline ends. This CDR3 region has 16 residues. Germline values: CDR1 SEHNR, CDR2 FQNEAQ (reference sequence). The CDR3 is CASSLGSGSRADEQYF. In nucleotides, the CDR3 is TGTGCCAGCAGCTTAGGGTCTGGATCCAGGGCGGACGAGCAGTACTTC.

CDR3: CASSVSRDTQYF. DNA for the CDR3: TGCGCCAGCAGCGTATCGCGGGATACGCAGTATTTT. J is TRBJ2-3 and V is TRBV5-1; D is ambiguous. The CDR3 totals 12 residues. CDR1 and CDR2 (germline): SGHRS, YFSETQ. V was trimmed by 4 bases and J by 6 bases, leaving 9 bases between them. Based on the CDR3 plus reference TRBV5-1 and TRBJ2-3, the full variable domain is KAGVTQTPRYLIKTRGQQVTLSCSPISGHRSVSWYQQTPGQGLQFLFEYFSETQRNKGNFPGRFSGRQFSNSRSEMNVSTLELGDSALYLCASSVSRDTQYFGPGTRLTVL.

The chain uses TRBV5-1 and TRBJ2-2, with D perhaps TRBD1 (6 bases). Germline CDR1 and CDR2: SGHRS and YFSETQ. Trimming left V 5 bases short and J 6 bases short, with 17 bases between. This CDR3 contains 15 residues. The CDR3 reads CASRRTGTTPGELFF. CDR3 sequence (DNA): TGCGCCAGCAGACGCACCGGGACAACGCCCGGGGAGCTGTTTTTT.

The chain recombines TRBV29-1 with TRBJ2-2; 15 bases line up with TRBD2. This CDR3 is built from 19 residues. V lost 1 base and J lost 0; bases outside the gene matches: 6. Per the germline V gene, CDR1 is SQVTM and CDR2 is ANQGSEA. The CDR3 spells CSVEARTSGRGANTGELFF. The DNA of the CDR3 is TGCAGCGTTGAAGCTCGGACTAGCGGGAGGGGAGCGAACACCGGGGAGCTGTTTTTT.

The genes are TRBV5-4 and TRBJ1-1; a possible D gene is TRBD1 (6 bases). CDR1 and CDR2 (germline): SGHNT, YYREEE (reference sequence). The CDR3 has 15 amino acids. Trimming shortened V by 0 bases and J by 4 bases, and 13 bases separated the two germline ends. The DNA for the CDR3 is TGTGCCAGCAGCTTGGCGGGGGGCGGCGGCACTGAAGCTTTCTTT. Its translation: CASSLAGGGGTEAFF.

CDR3: CASSPGTGGNQPQHF. CDR3 DNA: TGTGCCAGCAGCCCTGGGACAGGGGGGAATCAGCCCCAGCATTTT. The chain couples TRBV3-1 (or the pseudogene TRBV3-2) to TRBJ1-5, with 11 bases fitting TRBD1. Trimming at V came to 4 bases and at J to 4 bases, leaving 3 bases not matched to a gene. The CDR3 loop spans 15 amino acids. The germline V gene has CDR1 LGHDT and CDR2 YNNKEL (reference sequence).

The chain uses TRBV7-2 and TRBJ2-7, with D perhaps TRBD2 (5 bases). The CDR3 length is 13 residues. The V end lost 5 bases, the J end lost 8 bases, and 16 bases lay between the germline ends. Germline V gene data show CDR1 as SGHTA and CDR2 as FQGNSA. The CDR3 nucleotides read TGTGCCAGCAGCCCAACGTCGGGGAAGAAGCAGTACTTC. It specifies CASSPTSGKKQYF.

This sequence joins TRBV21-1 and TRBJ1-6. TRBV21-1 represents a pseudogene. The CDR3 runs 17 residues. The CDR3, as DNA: TGTGCCAGCAGCACTTCGGAGGGCGAACAGTATAATTCACCCCTCCACTTT. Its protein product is CASSTSEGEQYNSPLHF.

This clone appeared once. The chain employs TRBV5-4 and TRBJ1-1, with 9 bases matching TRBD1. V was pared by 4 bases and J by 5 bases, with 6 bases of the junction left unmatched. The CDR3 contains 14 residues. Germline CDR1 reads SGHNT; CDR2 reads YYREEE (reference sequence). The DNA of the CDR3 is TGTGCCAGCAGCACGGACAGGGGATATACTGAAGCTTTCTTT. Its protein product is CASSTDRGYTEAFF.

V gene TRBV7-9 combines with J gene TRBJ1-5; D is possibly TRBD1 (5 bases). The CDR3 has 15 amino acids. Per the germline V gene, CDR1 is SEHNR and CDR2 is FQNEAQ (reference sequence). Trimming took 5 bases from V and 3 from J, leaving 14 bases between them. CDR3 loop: CASSRGTAYNQPQHF. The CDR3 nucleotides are TGTGCCAGCAGCCGAGGGACGGCCTACAATCAGCCCCAGCATTTT.

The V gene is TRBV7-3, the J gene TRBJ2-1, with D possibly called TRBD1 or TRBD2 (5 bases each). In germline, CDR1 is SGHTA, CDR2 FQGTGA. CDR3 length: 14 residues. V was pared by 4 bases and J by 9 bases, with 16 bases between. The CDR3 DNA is TGTGCCAGCAGCTGGGACGGTGGGGATGGTGAGCAGTTCTTC. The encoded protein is CASSWDGGDGEQFF.

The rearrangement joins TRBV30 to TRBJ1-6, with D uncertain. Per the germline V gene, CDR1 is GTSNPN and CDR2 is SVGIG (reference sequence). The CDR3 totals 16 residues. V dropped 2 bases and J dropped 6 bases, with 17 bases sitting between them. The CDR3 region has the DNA TGTGCCTGGAGTCCTCGCCGGGAAGGGCGTAATTCACCCCTCCACTTT. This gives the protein CAWSPRREGRNSPLHF.

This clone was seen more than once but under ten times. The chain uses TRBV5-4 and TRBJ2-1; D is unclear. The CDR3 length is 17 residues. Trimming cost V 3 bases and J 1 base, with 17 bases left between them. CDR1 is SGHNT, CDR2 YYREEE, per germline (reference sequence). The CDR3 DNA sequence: TGTGCCAGCAGCTACCCTCCCCCTAGATTGTCCTACAATGAGCAGTTCTTC. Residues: CASSYPPPRLSYNEQFF.

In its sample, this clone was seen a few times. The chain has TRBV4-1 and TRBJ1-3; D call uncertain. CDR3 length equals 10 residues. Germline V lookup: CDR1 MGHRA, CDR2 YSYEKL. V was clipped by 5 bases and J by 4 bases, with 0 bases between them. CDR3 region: CASSGNTIYF. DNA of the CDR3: TGCGCCAGCAGCGGAAACACCATATATTTT.

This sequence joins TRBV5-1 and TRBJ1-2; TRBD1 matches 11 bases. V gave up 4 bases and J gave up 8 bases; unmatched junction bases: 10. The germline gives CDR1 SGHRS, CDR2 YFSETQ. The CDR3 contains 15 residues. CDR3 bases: TGCGCCAGCAGCCCAGCAGGACAGGGGGCGGACGGCTACACCTTC. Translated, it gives CASSPAGQGADGYTF.

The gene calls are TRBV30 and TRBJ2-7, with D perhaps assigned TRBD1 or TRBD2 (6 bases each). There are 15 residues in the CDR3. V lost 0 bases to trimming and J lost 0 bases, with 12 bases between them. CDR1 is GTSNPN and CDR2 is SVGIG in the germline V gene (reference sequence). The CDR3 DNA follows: TGTGCCTGGAGTGTAAGGGGGAGGCCCTCCTACGAGCAGTACTTC. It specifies CAWSVRGRPSYEQYF.